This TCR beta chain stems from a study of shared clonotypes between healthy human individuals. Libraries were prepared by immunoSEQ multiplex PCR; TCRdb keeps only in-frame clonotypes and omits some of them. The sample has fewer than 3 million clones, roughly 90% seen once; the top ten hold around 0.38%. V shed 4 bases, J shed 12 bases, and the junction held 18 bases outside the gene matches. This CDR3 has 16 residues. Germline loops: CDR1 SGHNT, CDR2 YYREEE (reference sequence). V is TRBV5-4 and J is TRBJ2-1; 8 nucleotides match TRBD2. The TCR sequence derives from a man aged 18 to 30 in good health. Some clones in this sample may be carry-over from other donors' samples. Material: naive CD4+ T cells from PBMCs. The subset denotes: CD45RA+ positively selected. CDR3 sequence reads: CASSLLGGREDRGQFF. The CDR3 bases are TGTGCCAGCAGCCTCCTTGGTGGGCGGGAGGACCGAGGGCAGTTCTTC.